Given below is one T cell receptor beta chain in context. Its target is unknown. These data originate in a study of PD-1 blockade in mismatch repair-deficient tumors. Study summary: All were previously treated, progressing patients with about twelve mismatch repair-deficient cancer types.

Regarding the study as a whole: After pembrolizumab, tumor-resident clones rose rapidly, then generally contracted before radiologic responses.

Documented time point: approximately 9-day in vitro stimulation with candidate mutation-associated neoantigen peptide 1. Every patient had mismatch repair deficiency by PCR or immunohistochemistry. Each of several ELISpot-reactive candidate peptides was used for roughly 11-day stimulation. Some clones are missing from TCRdb's copy, which holds only in-frame ones; the method was immunoSEQ multiplex PCR. The data show roughly 9,000 clones, roughly 87% seen once. Trimming shortened V by 7 bases and J by 4 bases, and 11 bases separated the two germline ends. The CDR3 loop spans 12 amino acids. CDR1 and CDR2 from the germline V gene are MDHEN and SYDVKM.

The gene calls are TRBV28 and TRBJ2-7, with D tentatively TRBD2 (5 bases). This material consisted of cells cultured in vitro, taken from a patient treated with pembrolizumab. This receptor was obtained from an adult with mismatch repair-deficient cancer. The CDR3 spells CASTLPGYEQYF. The CDR3 coding sequence is TGTGCCAGCACCCTCCCGGGGTACGAGCAGTACTTC.